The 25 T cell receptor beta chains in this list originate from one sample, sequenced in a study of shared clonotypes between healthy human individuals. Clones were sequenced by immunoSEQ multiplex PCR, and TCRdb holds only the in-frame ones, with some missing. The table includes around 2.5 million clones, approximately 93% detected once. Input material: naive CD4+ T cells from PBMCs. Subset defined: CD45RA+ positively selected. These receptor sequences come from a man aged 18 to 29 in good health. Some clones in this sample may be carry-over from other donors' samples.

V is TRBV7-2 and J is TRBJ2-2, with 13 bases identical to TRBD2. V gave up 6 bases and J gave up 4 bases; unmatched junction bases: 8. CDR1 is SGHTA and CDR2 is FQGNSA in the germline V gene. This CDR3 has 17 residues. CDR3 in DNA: TGTGCCAGCAGACCCCCGGGACTAGCGGGACGCACCGGGGAGCTGTTTTTT. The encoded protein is CASRPPGLAGRTGELFF.

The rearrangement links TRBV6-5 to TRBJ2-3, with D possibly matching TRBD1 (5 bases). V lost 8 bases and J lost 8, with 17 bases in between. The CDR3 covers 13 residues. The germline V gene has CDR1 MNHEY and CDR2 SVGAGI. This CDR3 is CASHRPRGSTQYF. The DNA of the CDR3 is TGTGCCAGCCACCGTCCAAGGGGAAGTACGCAGTATTTT.

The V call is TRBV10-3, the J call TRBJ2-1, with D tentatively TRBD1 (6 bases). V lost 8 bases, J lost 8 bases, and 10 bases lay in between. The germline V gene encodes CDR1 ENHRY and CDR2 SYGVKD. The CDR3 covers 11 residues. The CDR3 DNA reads TGTGCCATCTTCAGGGGTGATGAGCAGTTCTTC. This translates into CAIFRGDEQFF.

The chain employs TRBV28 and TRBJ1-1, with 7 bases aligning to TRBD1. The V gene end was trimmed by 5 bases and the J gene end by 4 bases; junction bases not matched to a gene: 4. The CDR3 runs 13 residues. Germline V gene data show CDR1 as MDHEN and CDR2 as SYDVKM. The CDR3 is CASSEGGGTEAFF. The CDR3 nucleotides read TGTGCCAGCAGTGAAGGGGGCGGCACTGAAGCTTTCTTT. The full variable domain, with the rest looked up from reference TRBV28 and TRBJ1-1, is DVKVTQSSRYLVKRTGEKVFLECVQDMDHENMFWYRQDPGLGLRLIYFSYDVKMKEKGDIPEGYSVSREKKERFSLILESASTNQTSMYLCASSEGGGTEAFFGQGTRLTVV.

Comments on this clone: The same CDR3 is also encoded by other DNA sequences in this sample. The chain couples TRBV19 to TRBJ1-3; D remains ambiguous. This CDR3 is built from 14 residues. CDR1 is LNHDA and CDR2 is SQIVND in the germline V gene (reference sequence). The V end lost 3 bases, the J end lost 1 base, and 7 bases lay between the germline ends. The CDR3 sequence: CASSITGSGNTIYF. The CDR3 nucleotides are TGTGCCAGTAGTATTACGGGGTCTGGAAACACCATATATTTT.

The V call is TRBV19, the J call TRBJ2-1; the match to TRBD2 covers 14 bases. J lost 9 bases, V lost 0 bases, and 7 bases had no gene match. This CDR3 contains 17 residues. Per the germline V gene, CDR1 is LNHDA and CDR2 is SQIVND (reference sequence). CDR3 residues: CASSIDPGLAGAFEQFF. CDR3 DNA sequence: TGTGCCAGTAGTATAGACCCGGGACTAGCGGGAGCTTTTGAGCAGTTCTTC. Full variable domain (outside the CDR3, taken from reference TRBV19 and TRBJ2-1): DGGITQSPKYLFRKEGQNVTLSCEQNLNHDAMYWYRQDPGQGLRLIYYSQIVNDFQKGDIAEGYSVSREKKESFPLTVTSAQKNPTAFYLCASSIDPGLAGAFEQFFGPGTRLTVL.

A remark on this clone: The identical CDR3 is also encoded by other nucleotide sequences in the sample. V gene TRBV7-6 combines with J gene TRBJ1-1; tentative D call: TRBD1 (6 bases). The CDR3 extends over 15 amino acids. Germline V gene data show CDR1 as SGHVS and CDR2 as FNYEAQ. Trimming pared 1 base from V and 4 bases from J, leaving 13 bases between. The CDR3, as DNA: TGTGCCAGCAGCTTAGTCGGCAGGGGAGGCACTGAAGCTTTCTTT. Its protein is CASSLVGRGGTEAFF.

In nucleotides, the CDR3 is TGTGCCAGCAGTCACAGCCCCGAGCAGTTCTTC. It specifies CASSHSPEQFF. The rearrangement uses TRBV6-5 and TRBJ2-1; no clear D. V was pared by 5 bases and J by 10 bases, with 9 bases between. Germline V gene data show CDR1 as MNHEY and CDR2 as SVGAGI. The CDR3 runs to 11 residues.

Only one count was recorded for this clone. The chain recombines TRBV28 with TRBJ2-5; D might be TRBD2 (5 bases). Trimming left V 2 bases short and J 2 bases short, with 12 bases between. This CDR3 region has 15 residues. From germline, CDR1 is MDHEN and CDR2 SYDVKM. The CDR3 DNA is TGTGCCAGCAGTTTAGGCGGTCCGGGACAAGAGACCCAGTACTTC. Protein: CASSLGGPGQETQYF.

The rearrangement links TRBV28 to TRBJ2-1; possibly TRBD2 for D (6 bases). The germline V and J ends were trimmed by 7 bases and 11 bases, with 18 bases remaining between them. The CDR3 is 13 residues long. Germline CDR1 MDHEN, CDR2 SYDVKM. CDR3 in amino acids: CASKKIAERKQFF. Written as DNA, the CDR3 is TGTGCCAGCAAGAAAATAGCGGAGCGGAAGCAGTTCTTC.

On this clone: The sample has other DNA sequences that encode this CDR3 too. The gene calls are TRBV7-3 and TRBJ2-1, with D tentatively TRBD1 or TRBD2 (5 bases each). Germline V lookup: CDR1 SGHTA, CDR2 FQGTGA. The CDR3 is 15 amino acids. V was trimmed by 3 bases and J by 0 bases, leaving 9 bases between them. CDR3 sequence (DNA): TGTGCCAGCAGCTTGGGTGGGGGCTCCTACAATGAGCAGTTCTTC. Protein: CASSLGGGSYNEQFF.

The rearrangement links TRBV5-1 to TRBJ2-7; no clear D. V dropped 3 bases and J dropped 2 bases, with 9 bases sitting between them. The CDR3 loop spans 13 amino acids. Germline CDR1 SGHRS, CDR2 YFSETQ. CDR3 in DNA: TGCGCCAGCAGCTGGACGGTTACCTACGAGCAGTACTTC. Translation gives CASSWTVTYEQYF.

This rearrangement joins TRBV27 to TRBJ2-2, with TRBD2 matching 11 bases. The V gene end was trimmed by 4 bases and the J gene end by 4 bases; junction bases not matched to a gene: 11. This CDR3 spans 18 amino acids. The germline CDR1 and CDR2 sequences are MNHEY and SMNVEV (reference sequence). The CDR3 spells CASSSDSGRAGSTGELFF. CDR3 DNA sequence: TGTGCCAGCAGTTCTGATAGCGGGAGGGCCGGGTCCACCGGGGAGCTGTTTTTT.

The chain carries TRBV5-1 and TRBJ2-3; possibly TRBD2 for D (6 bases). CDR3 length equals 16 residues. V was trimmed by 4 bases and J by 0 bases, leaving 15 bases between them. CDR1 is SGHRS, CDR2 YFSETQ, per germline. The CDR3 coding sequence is TGCGCCAGCAGCAGTGGTCGGGGGACTAGCACAGATACGCAGTATTTT. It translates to CASSSGRGTSTDTQYF.

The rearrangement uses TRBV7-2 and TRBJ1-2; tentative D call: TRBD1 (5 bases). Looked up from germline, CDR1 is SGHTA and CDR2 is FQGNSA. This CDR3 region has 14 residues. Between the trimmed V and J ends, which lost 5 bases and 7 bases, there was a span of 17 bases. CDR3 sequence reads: CASSQLGEVGGYTF. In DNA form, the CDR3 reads TGTGCCAGCAGCCAACTGGGGGAGGTGGGTGGCTACACCTTC.

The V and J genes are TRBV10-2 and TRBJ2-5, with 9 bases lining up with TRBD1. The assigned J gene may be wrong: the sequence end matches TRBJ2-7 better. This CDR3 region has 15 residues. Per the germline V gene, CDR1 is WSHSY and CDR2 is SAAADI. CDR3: CASSEPGQGVYEQYF. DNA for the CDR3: TGCGCCAGCAGTGAACCGGGACAGGGTGTCTACGAGCAGTACTTC.

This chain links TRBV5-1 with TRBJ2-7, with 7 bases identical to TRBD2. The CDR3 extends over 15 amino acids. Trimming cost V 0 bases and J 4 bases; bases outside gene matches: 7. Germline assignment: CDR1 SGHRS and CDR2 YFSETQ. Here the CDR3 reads CASSLGGGRAYEQYF. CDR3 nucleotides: TGCGCCAGCAGCTTGGGGGGCGGGAGAGCATACGAGCAGTACTTC.

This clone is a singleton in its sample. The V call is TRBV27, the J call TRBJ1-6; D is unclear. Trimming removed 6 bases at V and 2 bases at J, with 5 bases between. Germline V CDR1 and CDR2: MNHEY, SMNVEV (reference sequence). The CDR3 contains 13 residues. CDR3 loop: CASSLTYNSPLHF. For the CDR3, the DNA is TGTGCCAGCAGCCTAACCTATAATTCACCCCTCCACTTT.

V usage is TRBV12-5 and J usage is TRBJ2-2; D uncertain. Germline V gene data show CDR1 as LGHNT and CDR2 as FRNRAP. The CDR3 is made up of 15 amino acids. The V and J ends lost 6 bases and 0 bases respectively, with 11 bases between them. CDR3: CASGPGSANTGELFF. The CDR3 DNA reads TGTGCTAGTGGCCCGGGCTCCGCGAACACCGGGGAGCTGTTTTTT.

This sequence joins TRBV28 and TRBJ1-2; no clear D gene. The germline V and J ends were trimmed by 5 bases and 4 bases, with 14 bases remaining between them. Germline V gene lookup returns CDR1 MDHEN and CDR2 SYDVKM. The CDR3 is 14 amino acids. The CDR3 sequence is CASSPRGWAYGYTF. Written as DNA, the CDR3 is TGTGCCAGCAGTCCACGAGGGTGGGCCTATGGCTACACCTTC.

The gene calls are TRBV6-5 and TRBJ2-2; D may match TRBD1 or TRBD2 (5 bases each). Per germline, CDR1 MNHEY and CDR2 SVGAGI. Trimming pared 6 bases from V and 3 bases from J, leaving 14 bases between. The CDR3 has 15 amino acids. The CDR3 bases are TGTGCCAGCAGCGTTTCGGGGCGGTACACCGGGGAGCTGTTTTTT. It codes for CASSVSGRYTGELFF.

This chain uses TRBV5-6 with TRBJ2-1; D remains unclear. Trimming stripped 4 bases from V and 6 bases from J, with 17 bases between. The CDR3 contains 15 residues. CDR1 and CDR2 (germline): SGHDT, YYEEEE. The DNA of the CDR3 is TGTGCCAGCAGCAGCTTGGACCAACCTCCCAATGAGCAGTTCTTC. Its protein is CASSSLDQPPNEQFF.

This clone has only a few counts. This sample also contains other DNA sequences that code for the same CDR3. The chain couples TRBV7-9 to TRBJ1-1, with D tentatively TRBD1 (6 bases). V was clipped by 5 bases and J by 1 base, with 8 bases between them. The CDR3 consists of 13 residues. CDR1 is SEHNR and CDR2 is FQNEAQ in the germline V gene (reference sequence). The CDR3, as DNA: TGTGCCAGCAGCACACAGGGGAACACTGAAGCTTTCTTT. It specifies CASSTQGNTEAFF.

The CDR3 sequence is CASGGLAGLYNEQFF. The DNA of the CDR3 is TGTGCCAGCGGGGGACTAGCGGGACTCTACAATGAGCAGTTCTTC. The chain carries TRBV18 and TRBJ2-1; 13 nucleotides agree with TRBD2. The junction had 4 bases not matched to a gene; V was cut back by 8 bases and J by 3 bases. Germline V CDR1 and CDR2: KGHSH, LQKENI. This CDR3 is 15 amino acids long.

In DNA form, the CDR3 reads TGTGCCAGCAGCTTACCAGGTTTCAATCAGCCCCAGCATTTT. It codes for CASSLPGFNQPQHF. The chain joins TRBV7-9 to TRBJ1-5, with D uncertain. V dropped 2 bases and J dropped 3 bases, with 8 bases sitting between them. Germline assignment: CDR1 SEHNR and CDR2 FQNEAQ (reference sequence). This CDR3 contains 14 residues.